This paragraph reports one TCR beta chain. The sample is drawn from a study of beta chain features in type 1 diabetes. Expressed TCRB transcripts were sequenced after all isolated RNA was converted to cDNA. Here immunoSEQ multiplex PCR was the method, and the copy in TCRdb shows in-frame clones only, minus some. The sample lists 200,000 to 250,000 clones; approximately 11% were seen once. The CDR3 sequence is 15 residues long. With 9 bases clipped from V and 0 bases from J, the junction kept 6 bases outside the gene matches. V is TRBV23-1 and J is TRBJ2-1, with 9 bases identical to TRBD1. TRBV23-1 is designated an ORF whose function remains uncertain. The material sequenced was central memory CD4+ T cells from blood. The clonotype was recovered from a man between 18 and 29 years old in good health. This CDR3 reads CARGQGQDSYNEQFF. The DNA of the CDR3 is TGCGCCAGGGGACAGGGACAAGACTCCTACAATGAGCAGTTCTTC.